A single sample is the source of the 14 T cell receptor beta chains below, sequenced in a study of post-analysis software for immune sequencing data. The study, taken as a whole, reports: In patients, five or six TRBV segments were more frequent than in controls, with TRBV5-6, TRBV5-1 and TRBV20-1 among them.

The TCR beta cDNA libraries contained unique molecular identifiers. TCRdb independently ran MiXCR on the PCR reads; one entry per CDR3 protein. Among about 560,000 distinct CDR3 sequences, 44% were seen once, and the ten largest hold about 1.5%. No antigen has been assigned to these receptors. Input material: blood. The receptors were gathered from a girl between 5 and 17 years old with multiple sclerosis.

The chain combines TRBV24-1 with TRBJ2-3, with D possibly TRBD2 on 6 matching bases. Germline CDR1 KGHDR, CDR2 SFDVKD. This CDR3 contains 17 residues. Trimming took off 4 bases at V and 4 bases at J, with 20 bases between the two ends. Here the CDR3 DNA reads TGTGCCACCAGTGACCCTGAGGGACTTCTAGGGGCAGATACGCAGTATTTT. Protein: CATSDPEGLLGADTQYF.

The V call is TRBV5-1, the J call TRBJ2-7; D possibly uses TRBD1 or TRBD2 (6 bases each). Germline CDR1 and CDR2: SGHRS and YFSETQ. V was trimmed by 0 bases and J by 6 bases, leaving 13 bases between them. This CDR3 spans 14 amino acids. CDR3 amino acids: CASSLAGEACEQYF. The DNA of the CDR3 is TGCGCCAGCAGCTTGGCAGGGGAGGCCTGCGAGCAGTACTTC. The full variable domain, completed using reference TRBV5-1 and TRBJ2-7, is KAGVTQTPRYLIKTRGQQVTLSCSPISGHRSVSWYQQTPGQGLQFLFEYFSETQRNKGNFPGRFSGRQFSNSRSEMNVSTLELGDSALYLCASSLAGEACEQYFGPGTRLTVT.

At least ten counts were recorded for this clonotype. This chain connects TRBV15 to TRBJ2-7; D gene ambiguous. The germline V gene has CDR1 LNHNV and CDR2 YYDKDF (reference sequence). This CDR3 spans 13 amino acids. The V and J ends lost 0 bases and 4 bases respectively, with 7 bases between them. CDR3 amino acids: CATSRDLGYEQYF. The CDR3 DNA is TGTGCCACCAGCAGAGATCTGGGGTACGAGCAGTACTTC.

This rearrangement joins TRBV12-3 or TRBV12-4 to TRBJ2-1; D remains unclear. The CDR3 is 16 residues long. V gave up 6 bases and J gave up 0 bases, with 15 bases separating them. The DNA for the CDR3 is TGTGCCAGCAGCCTGGGATTTGGCAGCTCCTACAATGAGCAGTTCTTC. Its translation is CASSLGFGSSYNEQFF.

V and J are TRBV7-2 and TRBJ1-2; tentatively, D is TRBD1 (6 bases). CDR1 is SGHTA, CDR2 FQGNSA, per germline. Trimming removed 5 bases from V and 2 bases from J, with 12 bases in between. The CDR3 sequence is 14 residues long. In DNA, the CDR3 is TGTGCCAGCAGCACCTACAGGGAAAACTATGGCTACACCTTC. It is translated as CASSTYRENYGYTF.

This clonotype appeared a few times. The chain carries TRBV6-5 and TRBJ1-2, with D possibly matching TRBD1 (5 bases). The germline V and J ends were trimmed by 7 bases and 3 bases, with 12 bases remaining between them. The CDR3 has 13 amino acids. Germline V lookup: CDR1 MNHEY, CDR2 SVGAGI. CDR3 in amino acids: CASMMTADYGYTF. In DNA, the CDR3 is TGTGCCAGCATGATGACAGCAGACTATGGCTACACCTTC.

The chain links TRBV29-1 to TRBJ2-3; D may match TRBD1 or TRBD2 (6 bases each). The CDR3 has 15 residues. Germline CDR1 SQVTM, CDR2 ANQGSEA. V was shortened by 7 bases and J by 4 bases, with 21 bases between the two germline ends. CDR3: CSANLGGQTADTQYF. DNA of the CDR3: TGCAGCGCCAATTTAGGGGGGCAGACCGCAGATACGCAGTATTTT.

This clonotype has more than one count but fewer than ten. Its ends do not fully match the called genes, so a read error is possible. The rearrangement joins TRBV7-2 to TRBJ2-7; D gene unclear. Germline V gene lookup returns CDR1 SGHTA and CDR2 FQGNSA. This CDR3 is 12 amino acids long. The CDR3 DNA reads TGTGCCAGTAGCTCGGTGGAAGACGAGCAGTACTTC. It yields the protein CASSSVEDEQYF.

This sequence joins TRBV4-1 and TRBJ2-4; D may match TRBD1 or TRBD2 (6 bases each). Germline CDR1 reads MGHRA; CDR2 reads YSYEKL. The CDR3 extends over 16 amino acids. The ends were cut back, 5 bases at V and 6 bases at J, with 20 bases in the middle. CDR3 bases: TGCGCCAGCAGCTCAATATCCGGGGGCCTAGGAAACATTCAGTACTTC. Translation gives CASSSISGGLGNIQYF.

The chain employs TRBV4-2 and TRBJ2-3; TRBD2 might be the D (5 bases). The germline gives CDR1 LGHNA, CDR2 YNFKEQ. Trimming shortened V by 0 bases and J by 6 bases, and 16 bases separated the two germline ends. CDR3 length equals 16 residues. The DNA of the CDR3 is TGTGCCAGCAGCCAAGATACCGCGGCGGGCGCGGATACGCAGTATTTT. This gives the protein CASSQDTAAGADTQYF.

Only one count was recorded for this clonotype. V and J are TRBV6-5 and TRBJ1-4; no definite D call. The CDR3 is made up of 13 amino acids. The germline V gene has CDR1 MNHEY and CDR2 SVGAGI. The germline V and J ends were trimmed by 7 bases and 6 bases, with 12 bases remaining between them. CDR3 residues: CASTGNADEKLFF. In DNA, the CDR3 is TGTGCCAGCACCGGCAACGCGGATGAAAAACTGTTTTTT.

This clonotype came up a few times. The chain combines TRBV7-2 with TRBJ2-5; unclear D gene. Germline lookup yields CDR1 SGHTA and CDR2 FQGNSA. The CDR3 is 15 amino acids. V was shortened by 2 bases and J by 2 bases, with 12 bases between the two germline ends. The CDR3 DNA follows: TGTGCCAGCAGCTTACAGTCATCGACACAAGAGACCCAGTACTTC. It codes for CASSLQSSTQETQYF.

The chain is built from TRBV20-1 and TRBJ2-7; possible D gene TRBD1, 6 bases. V was shortened by 6 bases and J by 3 bases, with 15 bases between the two germline ends. The CDR3 has 13 residues. Germline assignment: CDR1 DFQATT and CDR2 SNEGSKA (reference sequence). The CDR3 is CSARGQGDYEQYF. The DNA of the CDR3 is TGCAGTGCCAGGGGCCAGGGAGACTACGAGCAGTACTTC.

The rearrangement links TRBV6-2 or TRBV6-3 to TRBJ2-3; TRBD2 is a possible D gene (6 bases). With 0 bases removed from V and 0 bases from J, the gap between germline ends came to 16 bases. The CDR3 consists of 18 residues. Germline values: CDR1 MNHEY, CDR2 SVGEGT. The chain's CDR3 is CASSYSSWSGVSTDTQYF. The CDR3 DNA reads as TGTGCCAGCAGTTACTCGAGTTGGTCGGGGGTCAGCACAGATACGCAGTATTTT.